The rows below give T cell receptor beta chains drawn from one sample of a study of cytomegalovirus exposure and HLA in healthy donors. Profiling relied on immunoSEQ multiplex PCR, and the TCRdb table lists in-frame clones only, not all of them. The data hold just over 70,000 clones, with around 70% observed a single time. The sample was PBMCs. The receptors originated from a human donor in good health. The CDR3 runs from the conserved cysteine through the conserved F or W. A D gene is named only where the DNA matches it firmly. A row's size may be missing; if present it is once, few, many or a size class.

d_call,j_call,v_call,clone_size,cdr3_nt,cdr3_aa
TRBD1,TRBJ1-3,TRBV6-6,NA,TGTGCCAGCAGGAGCTGGACAGGGGGCGCATCGGGCACCATATATTTT,CASRSWTGGASGTIYF
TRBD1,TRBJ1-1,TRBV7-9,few,TGTGCCAGCAGCTCAGGGGGCACTGAAGCTTTCTTT,CASSSGGTEAFF
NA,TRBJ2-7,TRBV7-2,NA,TGTGCCAGCAGCTTAGAACGCGGGGAGACCTACGAGCAGTACTTC,CASSLERGETYEQYF
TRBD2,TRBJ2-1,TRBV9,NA,TGTGCCTCCGGGGGGGGTAAGCAGTTCTTC,CASGGGKQFF
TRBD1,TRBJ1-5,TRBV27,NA,TGTGCCAGCAGTTCCACTACAGGGGCCCTGAATCAGCCCCAGCATTTT,CASSSTTGALNQPQHF
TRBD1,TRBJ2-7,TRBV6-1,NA,TGTGCCAGCGGCCGGGACAGGGCGTACGAGCAGTACTTC,CASGRDRAYEQYF
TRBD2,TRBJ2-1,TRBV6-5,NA,TGTGCCAGCAGCCTCGGACTAGCGCTTTACAATGAGCAGTTCTTC,CASSLGLALYNEQFF
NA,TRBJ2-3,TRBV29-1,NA,TGCAGCGCTGACAGGGGAGGGTCAGATACGCAGTATTTT,CSADRGGSDTQYF
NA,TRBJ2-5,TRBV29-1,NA,TGCAGCGTTGAGGGCTCGCTTGAACAAGAGACCCAGTACTTC,CSVEGSLEQETQYF
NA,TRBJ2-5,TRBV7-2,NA,TGTGCCAGCAGCTCGCGACACACGCCGGCCCTTGAGACCCAGTACTTC,CASSSRHTPALETQYF
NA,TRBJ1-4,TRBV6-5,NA,TGTGCCAGCAGTTCTGGGGCATTACGAGAAAAACTGTTTTTT,CASSSGALREKLFF
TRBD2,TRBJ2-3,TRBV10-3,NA,TGTGCCATCAGCGGGACTAGCGGGAAGACAGATACGCAGTATTTT,CAISGTSGKTDTQYF
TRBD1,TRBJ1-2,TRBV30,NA,TGTGCCTTTAGACAGGGGAGAAATGTCGAGCATGGCTACACCTTC,CAFRQGRNVEHGYTF
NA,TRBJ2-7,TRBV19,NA,TGTGCCAGTACCCGGGACTTTAGCTCCTACGAGCAGTACTTC,CASTRDFSSYEQYF
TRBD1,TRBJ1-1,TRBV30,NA,TGTGCCTGGACTCCTTCACCGGGACAGGGGGCGGTCCGTCCCCTTGAAGCTTTCTTT,CAWTPSPGQGAVRPLEAFF
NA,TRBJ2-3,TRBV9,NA,TGTGCCAGCAGCGCCCGAACAGAGGGCTCTAAAGATACGCAGTATTTT,CASSARTEGSKDTQYF
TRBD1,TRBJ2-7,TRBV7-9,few,TGTGCCAGCAGCGGGGGACAGGGCCCCTACGAGCAGTACTTC,CASSGGQGPYEQYF
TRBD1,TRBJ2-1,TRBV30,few,TGTGCCTGGAGTGTACGAGGGGGCCTTAATACGTACAATGAGCAGTTCTTC,CAWSVRGGLNTYNEQFF
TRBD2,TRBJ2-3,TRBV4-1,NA,TGCGCCAGCAGCCGAAATTCCCCGGGACTAGCGGGGATCCTGGGATCCACAGATACGCAGTATTTT,CASSRNSPGLAGILGSTDTQYF
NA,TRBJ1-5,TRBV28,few,TGTGCCAGCAGTTCCCAAACGGAGGGCAATCAGCCCCAGCATTTT,CASSSQTEGNQPQHF
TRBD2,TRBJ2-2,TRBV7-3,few,TGTGCCAGCAGCGTAACGGGACTAGAGGTCACCGGGGAGCTGTTTTTT,CASSVTGLEVTGELFF
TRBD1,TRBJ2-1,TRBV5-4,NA,TGTGCCAGCAGTTGGGGACAGGGGCTTGACAATGAGCAGTTCTTC,CASSWGQGLDNEQFF
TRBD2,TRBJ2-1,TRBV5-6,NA,TGTGCCAGCAGCCCGACTAGCGGGAGGCTGAACTACAATGAGCAGTTCTTC,CASSPTSGRLNYNEQFF
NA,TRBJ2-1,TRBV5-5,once,TGTGCCAGCAGCTTGGCCAGGGTGGATGAGCAGTTCTTC,CASSLARVDEQFF
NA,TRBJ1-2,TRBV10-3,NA,TGTGCCATCAGTGCCGTTAACTATGGCTACACCTTC,CAISAVNYGYTF
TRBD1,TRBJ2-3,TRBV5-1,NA,TGCGCCAGCAGCCCACAGGGGTGGGCAGATACGCAGTATTTT,CASSPQGWADTQYF
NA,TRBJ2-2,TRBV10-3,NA,TGTGCCATCAGTGAGTCGGAGTATAACACCGGGGAGCTGTTTTTT,CAISESEYNTGELFF
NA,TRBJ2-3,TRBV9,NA,TGTGCCAGCAGCCCCCCCGATCAGACAGATACGCAGTATTTT,CASSPPDQTDTQYF
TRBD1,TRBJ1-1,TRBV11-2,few,TGTGCCAGCAGCCCGACAGGGAGGTTCACTGAAGCTTTCTTT,CASSPTGRFTEAFF
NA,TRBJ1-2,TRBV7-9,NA,TGTGCCAGCAGCTCCGGGTTGATCGACTATGGCTACACCTTC,CASSSGLIDYGYTF
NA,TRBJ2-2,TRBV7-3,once,TGTGCCAGCAGCCCGATCAGGGGCACCGGGGAGCTGTTTTTT,CASSPIRGTGELFF
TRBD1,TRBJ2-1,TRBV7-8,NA,TGTGCCAGCAGCTTAGGGACAGGGGTTTTCGATGAGCAGTTCTTC,CASSLGTGVFDEQFF
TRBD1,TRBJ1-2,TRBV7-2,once,TGTGCCAGCAGCCCTAGGACAGGGGGTTATCATGGCTACACCTTC,CASSPRTGGYHGYTF
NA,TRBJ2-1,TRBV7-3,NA,TGTGCCAGCAGCCCTCAGAGAGCGGGCTACAATGAGCAGTTCTTC,CASSPQRAGYNEQFF
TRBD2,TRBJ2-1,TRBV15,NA,TGTGCCACCAGCAGACCATCTAGCGGGACCTCCTACAATGAGCAGTTCTTC,CATSRPSSGTSYNEQFF
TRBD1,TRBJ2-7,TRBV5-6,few,TGTGCCAGCAGCGGGGGACAGGGCCCCTACGAGCAGTACTTC,CASSGGQGPYEQYF
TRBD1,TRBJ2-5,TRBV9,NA,TGTGCCAGCAGCGAACAGGGGCAAGAGACCCAGTACTTC,CASSEQGQETQYF
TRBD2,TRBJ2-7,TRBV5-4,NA,TGTGCCAGCAGCTTGGCTGGGGCCAGCGGGAGTTACGAGCAGTACTTC,CASSLAGASGSYEQYF
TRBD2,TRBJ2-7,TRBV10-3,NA,TGTGCCATCAGCCGAGGACTAGCGGGAGGCTTGGGCGAGCAGTACTTC,CAISRGLAGGLGEQYF
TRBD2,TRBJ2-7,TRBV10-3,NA,TGTGCCATCAGTGGGCTAGCGGGAACCTCCTACGAGCAGTACTTC,CAISGLAGTSYEQYF
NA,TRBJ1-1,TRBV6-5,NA,TGTGCCAGCAGTTCGACAGTCTCTGAAGCTTTCTTT,CASSSTVSEAFF
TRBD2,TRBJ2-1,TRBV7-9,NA,TGTGCCAGCAGCTCCTTACTAGCGTCGAGAGGGAATGAGCAGTTCTTC,CASSSLLASRGNEQFF
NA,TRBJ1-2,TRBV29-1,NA,TGCAGCGCCGGCGGAGGGTCTACCTATGGCTACACCTTC,CSAGGGSTYGYTF
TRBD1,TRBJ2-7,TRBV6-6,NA,TGTGCCAGCAGTTACAGGGACAGTTCCTACGAGCAGTACTTC,CASSYRDSSYEQYF
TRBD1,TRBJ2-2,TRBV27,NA,TGTGCCAGCAGTTTGCGGACAGGGCGAACCGGGGAGCTGTTTTTT,CASSLRTGRTGELFF
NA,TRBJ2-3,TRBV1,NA,TGCACCAGCAGCCCCTCGCGGGAGACAGATACGCAGTATTTT,CTSSPSRETDTQYF
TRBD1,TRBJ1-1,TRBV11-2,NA,TGTGCCAGCAGCTTGGACAGGGTTGGTGAAGCTTTCTTT,CASSLDRVGEAFF
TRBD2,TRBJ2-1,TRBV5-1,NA,TGCGCCAGCAGCCCAACCGGGACTAGCGGGATGGGGAGCTCCTACAATGAGCAGTTCTTC,CASSPTGTSGMGSSYNEQFF
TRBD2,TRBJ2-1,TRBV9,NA,TGTGCCAGCAGCGCCGGGGGGACTAGCGCCCCCAATGAGCAGTTCTTC,CASSAGGTSAPNEQFF
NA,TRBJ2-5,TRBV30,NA,TGTGCCTGGAGTGGAGGGGGGGCTCAAGAGACCCAGTACTTC,CAWSGGGAQETQYF
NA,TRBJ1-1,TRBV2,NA,TGTGCCAGCGGGGCACTGAACACTGAAGCTTTCTTT,CASGALNTEAFF
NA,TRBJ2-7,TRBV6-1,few,TGTGCCAGCAGTATACAGGGATTCTACGAGCAGTACTTC,CASSIQGFYEQYF
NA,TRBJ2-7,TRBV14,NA,TGTGCCAGCAGCCAAGCGCGGGGCCCCTACGAGCAGTACTTC,CASSQARGPYEQYF
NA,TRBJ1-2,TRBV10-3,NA,TGTGCCATCAGGGCCGCGGGGGCCCATGGCTACACCTTC,CAIRAAGAHGYTF
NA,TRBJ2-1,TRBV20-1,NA,TGCAGTGCTGATTTAGCTTATGAGCAGTTCTTC,CSADLAYEQFF
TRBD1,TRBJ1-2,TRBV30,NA,TGTGCCTGGGAACAGGGGGACCATGGCTACACCTTC,CAWEQGDHGYTF
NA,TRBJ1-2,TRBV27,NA,TGTGCCAGCAGTCCCAGGGACGGGGGGCTTGGCTATGGCTACACCTTC,CASSPRDGGLGYGYTF
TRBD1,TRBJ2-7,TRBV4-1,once,TGCGCCAGCAGCGTACAGGGGACGGGGTACTCCTACGAGCAGTACTTC,CASSVQGTGYSYEQYF
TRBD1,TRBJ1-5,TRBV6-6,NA,TGTGCCAGCAACAGCGACTTGACAGGGGTCAGTCAGCCCCAGCATTTT,CASNSDLTGVSQPQHF
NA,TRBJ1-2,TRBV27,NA,TGTGCCAGCCGACCAGCAGGATCTAACTATGGCTACACCTTC,CASRPAGSNYGYTF